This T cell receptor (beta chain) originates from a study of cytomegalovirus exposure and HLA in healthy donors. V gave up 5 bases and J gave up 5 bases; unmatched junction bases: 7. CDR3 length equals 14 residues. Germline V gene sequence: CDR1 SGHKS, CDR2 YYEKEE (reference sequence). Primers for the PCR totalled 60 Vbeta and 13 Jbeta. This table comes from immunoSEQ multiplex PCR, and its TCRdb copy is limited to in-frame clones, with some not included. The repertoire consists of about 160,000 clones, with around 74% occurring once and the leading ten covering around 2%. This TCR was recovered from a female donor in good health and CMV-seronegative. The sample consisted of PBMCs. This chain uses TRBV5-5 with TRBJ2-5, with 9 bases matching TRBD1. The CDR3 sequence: CASRQDRGWETQYF. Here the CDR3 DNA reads TGTGCCAGCAGGCAGGACAGGGGATGGGAGACCCAGTACTTC.